Sequencing of this TCR beta chain was carried out in a study of T-cell reconstitution after alpha-beta-depleted transplantation in children. Unique molecular identifiers were incorporated during preparation of the TCRbeta library. TCRdb passed the PCR reads through MiXCR, listing each CDR3 protein once. The sample has under 750,000 distinct CDR3 sequences; about 21% are singletons. Study observations and caveats: At the one-year point after transplant, T-cell counts and TCRbeta diversity were found to come mostly from T cells that had been newly produced. Some patients' high day-60 TCRbeta diversity was attributed to recipient cells surviving conditioning. Several hundred graft clones that had expanded were reportedly the source of alpha-beta T cells about two months after transplant.

Note on this clonotype: Its target is not known.

Trimming at V came to 5 bases and at J to 3 bases, leaving 3 bases not matched to a gene. The CDR3 has 14 residues. CDR1 and CDR2 (germline): MDHEN, SYDVKM. The clonotype originates from a boy in the first two years of life who had a stem cell transplant for acute myeloid leukemia, so the T cells may come from the graft donor. The chain combines TRBV28 with TRBJ2-3, with 9 bases matching TRBD2. Sequencing was performed on PBMCs, mostly from graft donor cells, taken 360 days after TCRalphabeta/CD19-depleted stem cell transplant. This CDR3 is CASSPSGETDTQYF. DNA of the CDR3: TGTGCCAGCAGTCCTAGCGGGGAGACAGATACGCAGTATTTT.